This note documents a single T cell receptor (beta chain) sequence. As yet, its antigen is unknown. These data belong to a study of beta chain features in type 1 diabetes. Findings and limits, study-wide: The influence of HLA type on TCRB rearrangement stayed undetermined. Patients' naive, central memory and regulatory TCRB repertoires appeared more alike than those of healthy donors. Shorter TCRB CDR3s, moderately but significantly so, were found in Type 1 diabetes patients in all four CD4+ subsets.

V was clipped by 1 base and J by 2 bases; unmatched bases: 4. The CDR3 is 16 residues long. Per the germline V gene, CDR1 is LGHNA and CDR2 is YSLEER. It was via CD45RO/CCR7/CD25/CD127/CD95/CD27 that CD4+ naive, central memory, regulatory and stem cell-like memory cells were sorted. Reverse transcribing all isolated RNA meant expressed TCRB transcripts were sequenced. Generated by immunoSEQ multiplex PCR, the TCRdb table keeps only in-frame clones and is missing some. The data contain 120,000 or so clones, roughly 17% of them singletons. Sequencing was carried out using central memory CD4+ T cells from blood. The V call is TRBV4-3, the J call TRBJ2-3; 9 nucleotides line up with TRBD2. This TCR was recovered from a man between 18 and 35 years old with type 1 diabetes. Here the CDR3 DNA reads TGCGCCAGCAGCCAAGGCGGGGGGGTTAACACAGATACGCAGTATTTT. Encoded protein: CASSQGGGVNTDTQYF.